Presented here are 12 T cell receptor beta chains from one specimen sequenced in a study of blood T cell repertoires in COVID-19. Sequencing was performed with immunoSEQ multiplex PCR; in TCRdb, only in-frame clones are kept and a portion is missing. The data show about 200,000 clones, with around 83% seen just once and around 4.9% held by the top ten. The specimen sequenced was peripheral blood. These receptors came from a woman aged 80 or over with acute or convalescent COVID-19.

The chain links TRBV10-3 to TRBJ2-5; 10 bases map to TRBD2. The V and J ends lost 4 bases and 4 bases, in that order; junction bases with no gene match: 6. This CDR3 comprises 15 residues. Germline V lookup: CDR1 ENHRY, CDR2 SYGVKD. The CDR3 region has the DNA TGTGCCATCAGTGTCCAGGCTAGCGGGAGAGAGACCCAGTACTTC. This sequence encodes CAISVQASGRETQYF.

This clone was detected a few times. The rearrangement joins TRBV28 to TRBJ2-7; 9 positions agree with TRBD1. V lost 5 bases to trimming and J lost 6 bases; unmatched junction nucleotides: 11. The CDR3 is 15 residues long. Germline CDR1 reads MDHEN; CDR2 reads SYDVKM. CDR3 nucleotide sequence: TGTGCCAGCAGTATCCCGGGGACAGGGAAGGGCGAGCAGTACTTC. Protein sequence: CASSIPGTGKGEQYF. Full variable domain (remainder filled in from reference TRBV28 and TRBJ2-7): DVKVTQSSRYLVKRTGEKVFLECVQDMDHENMFWYRQDPGLGLRLIYFSYDVKMKEKGDIPEGYSVSREKKERFSLILESASTNQTSMYLCASSIPGTGKGEQYFGPGTRLTVT.

The CDR3 protein is CASSPKPGQGRVEAFF. The CDR3 DNA is TGTGCCAGCAGCCCAAAGCCGGGACAGGGGAGGGTTGAAGCTTTCTTT. The chain combines TRBV2 with TRBJ1-1, with 10 bases lining up with TRBD1. The CDR3 sequence is 16 residues long. Germline V CDR1 and CDR2: SNHLY, FYNNEI. Trimming removed 6 bases from V and 7 bases from J; junction bases left unmatched: 14.

This clone was seen once. The chain couples TRBV10-3 to TRBJ1-2, with 12 bases lining up with TRBD1. The V segment lost 6 bases and the J segment 7 bases; nucleotides outside the gene matches: 6. The CDR3 extends over 14 amino acids. The germline CDR1 and CDR2 sequences are ENHRY and SYGVKD. In nucleotides, the CDR3 is TGTGCCATCAGCCCGGGACAGGGGGCTAGTGGCTACACCTTC. Amino acid sequence: CAISPGQGASGYTF.

The table lists this clone with a count of one. The chain has TRBV29-1 and TRBJ2-5; TRBD2 agrees at 7 bases. CDR3 length: 12 amino acids. Per germline, CDR1 SQVTM and CDR2 ANQGSEA. Losses at the gene ends were 6 bases for V and 5 bases for J; bases not matched to a gene: 6. The CDR3 nucleotides are TGCAGCGTCCTAGCGGATCTTGAGACCCAGTACTTC. Translation: CSVLADLETQYF.

The CDR3 sequence is CASSPLPGEQFF. DNA for the CDR3: TGTGCCAGCTCACCATTACCAGGAGAGCAGTTCTTC. V usage is TRBV18 and J usage is TRBJ2-1; D call uncertain. Germline values: CDR1 KGHSH, CDR2 LQKENI. The ends were cut back, 2 bases at V and 10 bases at J, with 9 bases in the middle. CDR3 length: 12 amino acids. The variable domain in full, with the rest retrieved from reference TRBV18 and TRBJ2-1, is NAGVMQNPRHLVRRRGQEARLRCSPMKGHSHVYWYRQLPEEGLKFMVYLQKENIIDESGMPKERFSAEFPKEGPSILRIQQVVRGDSAAYFCASSPLPGEQFFGPGTRLTVL.

V is TRBV28 and J is TRBJ2-5; 9 bases match TRBD1. Germline V gene data show CDR1 as MDHEN and CDR2 as SYDVKM. Losses at the gene ends were 6 bases for V and 5 bases for J; bases not matched to a gene: 10. CDR3 length: 15 residues. CDR3 protein: CASRPPGQGRETQYF. CDR3 sequence (DNA): TGTGCCAGCAGACCCCCCGGACAGGGGCGGGAGACCCAGTACTTC.

The chain carries TRBV11-3 and TRBJ2-3; tentatively, D is TRBD2 (5 bases). CDR1 is SGHNT, CDR2 YENEEA, per germline. The CDR3 sequence is 14 residues long. V lost 2 bases and J 3 bases, leaving 9 bases between the germline ends. Here the CDR3 DNA reads TGTGCCAGCAGCTTATCTCGCGGGACAGATACGCAGTATTTT. It yields the protein CASSLSRGTDTQYF. Supplemented by reference TRBV11-3 and TRBJ2-3, the full variable domain reads EAGVVQSPRYKIIEKKQPVAFWCNPISGHNTLYWYLQNLGQGPELLIRYENEEAVDDSQLPKDRFSAERLKGVDSTLKIQPAELGDSAVYLCASSLSRGTDTQYFGPGTRLTVL.

The CDR3 coding sequence is TGCGCCAGCAGCCCCTCGAGGGACTATGGCTACACCTTC. This encodes CASSPSRDYGYTF. This chain joins TRBV4-1 and TRBJ1-2, with unresolved D. Trimming took 4 bases from V and 3 from J, leaving 9 bases between them. CDR1 and CDR2 from the germline V gene are MGHRA and YSYEKL. CDR3 size: 13 residues.

The chain uses TRBV4-3 and TRBJ1-2; 8 bases match TRBD1. The CDR3 sequence is 15 residues long. V was clipped by 0 bases and J by 4 bases; unmatched bases: 4. Germline CDR1 reads LGHNA; CDR2 reads YSLEER. In DNA, the CDR3 is TGCGCCAGCAGCCAAGAGGGGGACAGGACCTATGGCTACACCTTC. Translation gives CASSQEGDRTYGYTF.

V gene TRBV19 combines with J gene TRBJ1-2; a weak D match, TRBD1 (6 bases). This CDR3 has 15 residues. The V end was cut by 4 bases, the J end by 8 bases, with 20 bases between. CDR1 is LNHDA and CDR2 is SQIVND in the germline V gene (reference sequence). This chain's CDR3 is CASSTFTGSYGGYTF. CDR3 nucleotide sequence: TGTGCCAGTAGTACTTTCACAGGGAGCTATGGAGGCTACACCTTC.

This chain uses TRBV19 with TRBJ1-1; D not certain. V was pared by 3 bases and J by 2 bases, with 13 bases between. CDR1 LNHDA and CDR2 SQIVND come from the germline V gene (reference sequence). The CDR3 totals 15 residues. The CDR3 nucleotides are TGTGCCAGTAGTATCGGCCTGGGGAGAAACACTGAAGCTTTCTTT. Its protein product is CASSIGLGRNTEAFF. Filled out from reference TRBV19 and TRBJ1-1, the complete variable domain reads DGGITQSPKYLFRKEGQNVTLSCEQNLNHDAMYWYRQDPGQGLRLIYYSQIVNDFQKGDIAEGYSVSREKKESFPLTVTSAQKNPTAFYLCASSIGLGRNTEAFFGQGTRLTVV.